This T cell receptor (beta chain) was obtained from a study of T cell clones after liver transplantation. Looking at the study overall: As an antigen-independent comparator, third-party-reactive TCRbeta sequences came from pre-transplant mixed lymphocyte reactions.

Measured with immunoSEQ multiplex PCR; TCRdb has only the in-frame clones, and not every one. The sample consists of tens of thousands of clones, 60% to 75% of them appearing once. The length of the CDR3 is 15 residues. CDR1 and CDR2 (germline): SGHRS, YFSETQ. V lost 2 bases and J lost 2, with 13 bases in between. Concerning this clone: Its antigen remains unknown.

Broader study findings: In 5 of 8 subjects, circulating graft-donor-reactive CD4 TCRbeta sequences fell significantly after transplant.

The chain is built from TRBV5-1 and TRBJ2-5; possibly TRBD1 for D (6 bases). The TCR was taken from a human patient who received a liver transplant. Some T cells may be supplied by the graft donor. The sequenced sample was CD4+ T cells from blood, obtained at the 22-month timepoint. The CDR3 DNA reads TGCGCCAGCAGCTTCCAGGGACAACTACAAGAGACCCAGTACTTC. This translates into CASSFQGQLQETQYF.